This TCR beta chain was sequenced in a study of T cell responses to AZD1222 COVID-19 vaccine. As to this clone: Its target is unknown.

This CDR3 comprises 16 residues. CDR1 is SGHRS and CDR2 is YFSETQ in the germline V gene. The V gene lost 4 bases and the J gene lost 0 bases, with 13 bases spanning the gap. Clones were sequenced by immunoSEQ multiplex PCR, and TCRdb holds only the in-frame ones, with some missing. Among 90,000 to 100,000 clones listed, about nine tenths were seen once. Study-wide results and limits: White British ancestry dominated among donors, who included more females, and clonal diversity was possibly underestimated.

This sequence joins TRBV5-1 and TRBJ2-2, with a tentative D call TRBD2 (6 bases). The origin of this receptor is an adult who received the AZD1222 COVID-19 vaccine. This sample comprised peripheral blood, obtained 28 days after the second AZD1222 dose. The chain's CDR3 is CASSNQRRANTGELFF. The DNA of the CDR3 is TGCGCCAGCAGCAATCAGCGGAGGGCGAACACCGGGGAGCTGTTTTTT.